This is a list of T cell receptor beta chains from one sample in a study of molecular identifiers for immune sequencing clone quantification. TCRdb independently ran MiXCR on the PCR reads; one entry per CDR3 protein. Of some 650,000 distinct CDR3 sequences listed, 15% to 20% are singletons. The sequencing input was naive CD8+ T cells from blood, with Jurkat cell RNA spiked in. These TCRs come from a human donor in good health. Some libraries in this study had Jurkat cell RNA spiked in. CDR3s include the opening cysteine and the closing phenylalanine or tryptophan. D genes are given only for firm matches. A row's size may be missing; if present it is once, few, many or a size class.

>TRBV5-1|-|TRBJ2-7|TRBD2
TGCGCCAGCAGCCTCTCGGGCGGGGGGACGGTTTACGAGCAGTACTTC
CASSLSGGGTVYEQYF
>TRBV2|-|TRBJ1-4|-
TGTGCCAGCAGACCGCTGGGTAGGGATGAAAGCGAAAAACTGGTTTTT
CASRPLGRDESEKLVF
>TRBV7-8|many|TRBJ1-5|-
TGTGCCAGCAGCCAAAACAATCAGCCCCAGCATTTT
CASSQNNQPQHF
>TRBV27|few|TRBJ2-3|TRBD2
TGTGCCAGCAGTCAAGGACTAGCGGGAGATACGCAGTATTTT
CASSQGLAGDTQYF
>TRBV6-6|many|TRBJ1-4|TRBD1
TGTGCCTCCCAGGGGGCTTCTAATGAAAAACTGTTTTTT
CASQGASNEKLFF
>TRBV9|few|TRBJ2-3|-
TGTGCCAGCATTCCAATATTTACGCAGTATTTT
CASIPIFTQYF
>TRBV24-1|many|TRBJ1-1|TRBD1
TGTGCCACCAGTGCGGGCAGGGGGCTTACTGAAGCTTTCTTT
CATSAGRGLTEAFF
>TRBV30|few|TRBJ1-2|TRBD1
TGTGCCTTAGGACAGGGTGTATATGATGGCTACACCTTC
CALGQGVYDGYTF
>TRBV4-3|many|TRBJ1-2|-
TGCGCCAGCAGCCAAGCCTGGGGCGAGACAAACCTCTATGGCTACACCTTC
CASSQAWGETNLYGYTF
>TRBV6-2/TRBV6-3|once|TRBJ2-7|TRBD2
TGTGCCAGCTCCAGCGGGGGGACCTCCGAGCAGTACTTC
CASSSGGTSEQYF
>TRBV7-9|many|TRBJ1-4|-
TGTGCCAGCAGCCCCGGTCCCGTAGAACTGTTTTTT
CASSPGPVELFF
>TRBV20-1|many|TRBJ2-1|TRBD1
TGCAGTGCTAGAGTATTACGGACAGGGGGCTGGGATGAGCAGTTCTTC
CSARVLRTGGWDEQFF
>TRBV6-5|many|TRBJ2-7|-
TGTGCCAGCAGTCCCCGGGAGCCCAATTACGAGCAGTACTTC
CASSPREPNYEQYF
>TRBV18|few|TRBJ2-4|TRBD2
TGTGCCAGCTCACCACCGAGAGCGGGAGCCAACAAAAACATTCAGTACTTC
CASSPPRAGANKNIQYF
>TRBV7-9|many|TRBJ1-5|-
TGTGCCACCGCAGCGGGTAGCAATCAGCCCCAGCATTTT
CATAAGSNQPQHF
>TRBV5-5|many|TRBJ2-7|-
TGTGCCAGCAGCTTGGTGTCGCAAGGGCCTACCGAGCAGTACTTC
CASSLVSQGPTEQYF
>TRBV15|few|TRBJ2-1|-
TGTGCCACCAGCACTTCCGACGGGAGTGCAGTTTTACCCATCTACAATGAGCAGTTCTTC
CATSTSDGSAVLPIYNEQFF
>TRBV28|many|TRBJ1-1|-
TGTGCCAGCAGTCCGCTGACCCATGAAGCTTTCTTT
CASSPLTHEAFF
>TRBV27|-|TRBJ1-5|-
TGTGCCAGCTCGGTCGGGGGAACGGGCAATCAGTCCCAGCATTTT
CASSVGGTGNQSQHF
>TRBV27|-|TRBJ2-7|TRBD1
TGTGCCAGCAGTTTATGGCCAGGGGGTAGATACGAGCAGTACTTC
CASSLWPGGRYEQYF
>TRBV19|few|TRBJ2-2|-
TGTGCCAGTAGTTGGACCGGGGAGCTGTTTTTT
CASSWTGELFF
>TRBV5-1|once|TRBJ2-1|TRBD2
TGCGCCAGCAGCTTGACTAGCGGGGCTCGTGGGTACAATGAGCAGTTCTTC
CASSLTSGARGYNEQFF
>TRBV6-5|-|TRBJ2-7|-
TGTGCCAGCAGTTACTCTCGCTCCTACGGGCAGTACTTC
CASSYSRSYGQYF
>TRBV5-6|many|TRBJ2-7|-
TGTGCCAGCAGCTTGGGGGAGTCGGTCTCCGACGAGCAGTACTTC
CASSLGESVSDEQYF
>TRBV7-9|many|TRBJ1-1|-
TGTGCCAGCAGCTTGGGACCCACTGAAGCTTTCTTT
CASSLGPTEAFF
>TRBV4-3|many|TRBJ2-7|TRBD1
TGCGCCAGCAGCCAAGATAGTGCAGGGGGCAGCTACGAGCAGTACTTC
CASSQDSAGGSYEQYF
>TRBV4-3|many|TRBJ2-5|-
TGCGCCAGCAGCCAAGACTATAGCAGCCACGAGACCCAGTACTTC
CASSQDYSSHETQYF
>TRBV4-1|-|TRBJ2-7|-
TGCGCCAGCAGCCAAGATCTCGACACCTACGAGCAGTACTTC
CASSQDLDTYEQYF
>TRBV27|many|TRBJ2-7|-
TGTGCCAGCACCCTCCGAGGCGAGCAGTACTTC
CASTLRGEQYF
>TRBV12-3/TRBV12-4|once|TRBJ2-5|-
TGTGCCAGCAGTTTATATTTCAGACAAGAGACCCAGTACTTC
CASSLYFRQETQYF
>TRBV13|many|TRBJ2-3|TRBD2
TGTGCCAGTACGGAGCGGGGGGCGTCAATGGATACGCAGTATTTT
CASTERGASMDTQYF
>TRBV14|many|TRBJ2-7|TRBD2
TGTGCCAGCAGCCCAGGTCCGGTGGGGGGGTACGAGCAGTACTTC
CASSPGPVGGYEQYF